This TCR beta chain was captured by sequencing in a study of early T cells in non-severe SARS-CoV-2 infection. Overall study context: Sequenced bulk RNA came from whole blood that was unsorted, and chains were unpaired. General study results and limits: Using VDJdb, the matching emphasized anti-spike CD8 responses while missing private and CD4 specificities.

The ends lost 3 bases at V and 4 bases at J; junction bases unmatched: 8. The CDR3 runs to 15 residues. CDR1 and CDR2 from the germline V gene are KGHSH and LQKENI. Notes on this clonotype: The target antigen is unknown.

As part of library construction, unique molecular identifiers were attached to individual cDNA molecules. TCRdb re-called the 5' RACE reads through MiXCR, storing one row per CDR3 protein. The table includes 50,000 to 65,000 distinct CDR3 sequences, over 10% detected once. Sequenced sample: whole blood. This sequence joins TRBV18 and TRBJ1-2; the match to TRBD1 covers 7 bases. This TCR derives from an adult who was a healthcare worker with PCR-confirmed SARS-CoV-2 infection or an uninfected control (not recorded which). CDR3 loop: CASSPGTEPLYGYTF. The CDR3 bases are TGTGCCAGCTCACCCGGGACAGAACCACTCTATGGCTACACCTTC.